The 10 T cell receptor beta chains below were found in one sample sequenced in a study of cytomegalovirus exposure and HLA in healthy donors. Use of 60 Vbeta and 13 Jbeta primers characterized the PCR. Data came from immunoSEQ multiplex PCR; TCRdb stores just in-frame clones and leaves some out. The sample contains roughly 100,000 clones, roughly 13% of which appear only once. Material for sequencing was PBMCs. The receptors here all came from a man aged 40-49 years in good health and CMV-seropositive.

This clone was picked up a small number of times. This rearrangement joins TRBV7-9 to TRBJ2-4, with 11 bases aligning to TRBD1. The germline gives CDR1 SEHNR, CDR2 FQNEAQ (reference sequence). The V segment lost 5 bases and the J segment 13 bases; nucleotides outside the gene matches: 13. The CDR3 consists of 15 residues. DNA for the CDR3: TGTGCCAGCAGCCCCCGGACAGGGGGCGGGGGGGTGCAGTACTTC. Its translation: CASSPRTGGGGVQYF.

This clone was detected a few times. The chain is built from TRBV4-2 and TRBJ2-7; no firm D call. Trimming stripped 0 bases from V and 0 bases from J, with 12 bases between. CDR1 and CDR2 (germline): LGHNA, YNFKEQ. This CDR3 region has 16 residues. The DNA of the CDR3 is TGTGCCAGCAGCCAAGACTTCCGCGGTAGCTCCTACGAGCAGTACTTC. This translates into CASSQDFRGSSYEQYF.

This clone was seen only a few times. This chain connects TRBV18 to TRBJ2-3; possible D gene TRBD2, 6 bases. This CDR3 spans 15 amino acids. Trimming removed 1 base from V and 2 bases from J, with 10 bases in between. The germline CDR1 and CDR2 sequences are KGHSH and LQKENI. As DNA, the CDR3 is TGTGCCAGCTCACCACAGGGACTTCCCACAGATACGCAGTATTTT. Translation gives CASSPQGLPTDTQYF.

The chain uses TRBV10-3 and TRBJ2-5, with 9 bases fitting TRBD2. The DNA end favors TRBJ2-7, so the J call may be wrong. The CDR3 sequence is 14 residues long. CDR1 is ENHRY, CDR2 SYGVKD, per germline. CDR3 protein: CAISLTSGNYEQYF. The DNA of the CDR3 is TGTGCCATCAGCCTGACTAGCGGAAACTACGAGCAGTACTTC.

This clone was observed a few times. V and J are TRBV27 and TRBJ2-3, with D tentatively TRBD2 (6 bases). This CDR3 spans 17 amino acids. Germline V gene sequence: CDR1 MNHEY, CDR2 SMNVEV (reference sequence). V was shortened by 5 bases and J by 2 bases, with 20 bases between the two germline ends. As DNA, the CDR3 is TGTGCCAGCAGTCCTCGGGCTCCCGCGGGGCCCACAGATACGCAGTATTTT. It is translated as CASSPRAPAGPTDTQYF.

This sequence joins TRBV5-1 and TRBJ2-7, with 10 bases lining up with TRBD2. The ends lost 4 bases at V and 3 bases at J; junction bases unmatched: 7. The germline V gene has CDR1 SGHRS and CDR2 YFSETQ. The CDR3 totals 15 residues. In DNA, the CDR3 is TGCGCCAGCAGCATAATTAGCGGGGGGCTCTACGAGCAGTACTTC. It yields the protein CASSIISGGLYEQYF.

V and J are TRBV12-5 and TRBJ2-7, with D possibly TRBD2 on 5 matching bases. Germline CDR1 is LGHNT and CDR2 is FRNRAP. The CDR3 contains 16 residues. V lost 6 bases and J 2 bases, leaving 20 bases between the germline ends. CDR3 coding DNA: TGTGCTAGTGGATACCCCAGCAGCGGAGCCACCTACGAGCAGTACTTC. Protein product: CASGYPSSGATYEQYF.

This clone has a handful of counts. The genes are TRBV2 and TRBJ1-2; the D gene is possibly TRBD1 (6 bases). CDR1 SNHLY and CDR2 FYNNEI come from the germline V gene. The V and J ends lost 8 bases and 7 bases respectively, with 14 bases between them. The CDR3 is made up of 12 amino acids. In DNA form, the CDR3 reads TGTGCCAGCGGGACATACAGGGCTGGCTACACCTTC. Translated, it gives CASGTYRAGYTF.

The rearrangement links TRBV9 to TRBJ2-7; D perhaps matches TRBD1 (7 bases). The CDR3 has 15 amino acids. V gave up 3 bases and J gave up 3 bases, with 16 bases separating them. Germline values: CDR1 SGDLS, CDR2 YYNGEE. In DNA form, the CDR3 reads TGTGCCAGCAGCGAGGGGTCAGGGGGGATCTACGAGCAGTACTTC. Amino acid sequence: CASSEGSGGIYEQYF.

This clone was counted a few times. The chain is built from TRBV19 and TRBJ2-7, with TRBD2 as a possible D gene (6 bases). Trimming removed 6 bases from V and 4 bases from J, with 19 bases in between. The CDR3 runs to 15 residues. Germline V gene lookup returns CDR1 LNHDA and CDR2 SQIVND (reference sequence). The CDR3 loop is CASSLRDSSIYEQYF. In nucleotides, the CDR3 is TGTGCCAGTAGCCTGCGGGACTCCTCCATATACGAGCAGTACTTC.